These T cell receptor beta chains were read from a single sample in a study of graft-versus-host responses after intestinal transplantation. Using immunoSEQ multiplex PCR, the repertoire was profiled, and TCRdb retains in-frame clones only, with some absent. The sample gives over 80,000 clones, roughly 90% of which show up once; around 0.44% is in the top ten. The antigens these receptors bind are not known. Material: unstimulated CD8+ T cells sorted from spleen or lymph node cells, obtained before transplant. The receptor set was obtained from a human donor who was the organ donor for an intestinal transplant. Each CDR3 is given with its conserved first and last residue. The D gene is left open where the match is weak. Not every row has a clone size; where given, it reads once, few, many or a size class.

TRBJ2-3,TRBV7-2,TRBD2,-,TGTGCCAGCAGCTATGTAGCGGGCGTATACACAGATACGCAGTATTTT,CASSYVAGVYTDTQYF
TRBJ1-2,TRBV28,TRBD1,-,TGTGCCAGCAGTTTTCGGAGGACAGGGACAGGCTACACCTTC,CASSFRRTGTGYTF
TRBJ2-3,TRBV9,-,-,TGTGCCAGCAGCGTAGCAGTCGGCACAGATACGCAGTATTTT,CASSVAVGTDTQYF
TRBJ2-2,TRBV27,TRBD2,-,TGTGCCAGCAGTTCCGAACCTAGCGGGGCTTACACCGGGGAGCTGTTTTTT,CASSSEPSGAYTGELFF
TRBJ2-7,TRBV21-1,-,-,TGTGCCAGCAGCAAAGAAAGGCTCCCGGGACAGGGCACTAACGAGCAGTACTTC,CASSKERLPGQGTNEQYF
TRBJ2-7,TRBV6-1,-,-,TGTGCCAGCAAGCGGCGCAGCAACTCCTACGAGCAGTACTTC,CASKRRSNSYEQYF
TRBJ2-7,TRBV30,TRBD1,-,TGTGCCTGGAAGGCAGGGGGCTACGAGCAGTACTTC,CAWKAGGYEQYF
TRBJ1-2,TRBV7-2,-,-,TGTGCCAGCAGCCCAGGGAGGGGCTACACCTTC,CASSPGRGYTF
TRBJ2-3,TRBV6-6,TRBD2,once,TGTGCCAGTGGGGGGGGGTACGCAGATACGCAGTATTTT,CASGGGYADTQYF
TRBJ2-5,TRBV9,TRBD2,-,TGTGCCAGCAGCCCGACTAGCGGGGGGGGCCAAGAGACCCAGTACTTC,CASSPTSGGGQETQYF
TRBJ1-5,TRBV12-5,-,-,TGTGCTAGTGGTTTGGTACGGCCAGGGGCGAGGGATCAGCCCCAGCATTTT,CASGLVRPGARDQPQHF
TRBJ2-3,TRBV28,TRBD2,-,TGTGCCAGCAGTTTCTCGACTAGCGGGGGCACAGATACGCAGTATTTT,CASSFSTSGGTDTQYF
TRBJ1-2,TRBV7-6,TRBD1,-,TGTGCCAGCAGCTTGGGGACAGGAGGAGGCTATGGCTACACCTTC,CASSLGTGGGYGYTF
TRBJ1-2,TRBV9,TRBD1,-,TGTGCCAGCAGCATCGGCAGGGGGGACTATGGCTACACCTTC,CASSIGRGDYGYTF
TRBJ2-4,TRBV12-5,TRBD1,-,TGTGCTAGTGGCCCCAAATGGACAGGGGAGAGGGATTTCATTCAGTACTTC,CASGPKWTGERDFIQYF
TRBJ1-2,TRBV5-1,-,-,TGCGCCAGCAGCTCCGCCGGGACCCCGGGGGATGGCTACACCTTC,CASSSAGTPGDGYTF
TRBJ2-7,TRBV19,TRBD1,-,TGTGCCAGTAGTAGTGGGACAGGATGGTACGAGCAGTACTTC,CASSSGTGWYEQYF
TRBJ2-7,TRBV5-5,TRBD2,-,TGTGCCAGCAGCTCGAGCGGGGGCTCCTACGAGCAGTACTTC,CASSSSGGSYEQYF
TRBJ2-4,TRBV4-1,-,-,TGCGCCAGCAGCCAAGGAATGTCAGACATTCAGTACTTC,CASSQGMSDIQYF
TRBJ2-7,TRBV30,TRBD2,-,TGTGCCTGGAGCCTAGCGGGGGAGCAGTACTTC,CAWSLAGEQYF
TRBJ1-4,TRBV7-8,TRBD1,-,TGTGCCAGCAGCCAACCGGGACAGGCTAATGAAAAACTGTTTTTT,CASSQPGQANEKLFF
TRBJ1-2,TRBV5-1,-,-,TGCGCCAGCAGCCGAGGGATGCGTGGCTACACCTTC,CASSRGMRGYTF
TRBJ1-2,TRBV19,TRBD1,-,TGTGCCAGTAGTATAACCCACAGGGGCAAGGGAGGCTACACCTTC,CASSITHRGKGGYTF
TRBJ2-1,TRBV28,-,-,TGTGCCAGCAACGGAGGGGGCACACAGAGCTCCTACAATGAGCAGTTCTTC,CASNGGGTQSSYNEQFF
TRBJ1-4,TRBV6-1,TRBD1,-,TGTGCCAGCCACCCGTTGACAGGGTTTACTGAAAAACTGTTTTTT,CASHPLTGFTEKLFF
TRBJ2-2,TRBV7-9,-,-,TGTGCCAGAGGCAGGGCGGGGAAGGCGAACACCGGGGAGCTGTTTTTT,CARGRAGKANTGELFF
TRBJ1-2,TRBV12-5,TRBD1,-,TGTGCTAGTGGTCCGGGACAGGGGAATGGCTACACCTTC,CASGPGQGNGYTF
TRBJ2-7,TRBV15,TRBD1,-,TGTGCCACCAGCAGAGTTAGGGGACAGACCTACGAGCAGTACTTC,CATSRVRGQTYEQYF